This T cell receptor beta chain is from a study of blood T cell repertoires in COVID-19. On the study more broadly: Samples taken during acute and convalescent COVID-19 were collected in the United States, Italy and Spain. Sources were T cells, B-cell-depleted T cells, or PBMCs; the material itself was cDNA or gDNA.

Germline CDR1 MNHNY, CDR2 SVGAGI (reference sequence). Trimming removed 0 bases from V and 5 bases from J; junction bases left unmatched: 5. The CDR3 consists of 16 residues. In the source study's methods: Amplified reference gene primers provided the basis for estimating nucleated cell counts. Clones were sequenced by immunoSEQ multiplex PCR, and TCRdb holds only the in-frame ones, with some missing. Clone size and the V and J calls come from that table; the DNA yielded D and trimming. The data contain about 100,000 clones, around nine tenths of them seen just once; the ten biggest clones take up less than 3.5%.

The chain uses TRBV6-6 and TRBJ2-3; the match to TRBD2 covers 10 bases. This sequence originates from a man aged 50 to 60 with active or convalescent COVID-19. The sequenced sample was peripheral blood. CDR3 loop: CASSYSQRGGRDTQYF. In nucleotides, the CDR3 is TGTGCCAGCAGTTACTCGCAGCGGGGGGGTAGAGATACGCAGTATTTT.